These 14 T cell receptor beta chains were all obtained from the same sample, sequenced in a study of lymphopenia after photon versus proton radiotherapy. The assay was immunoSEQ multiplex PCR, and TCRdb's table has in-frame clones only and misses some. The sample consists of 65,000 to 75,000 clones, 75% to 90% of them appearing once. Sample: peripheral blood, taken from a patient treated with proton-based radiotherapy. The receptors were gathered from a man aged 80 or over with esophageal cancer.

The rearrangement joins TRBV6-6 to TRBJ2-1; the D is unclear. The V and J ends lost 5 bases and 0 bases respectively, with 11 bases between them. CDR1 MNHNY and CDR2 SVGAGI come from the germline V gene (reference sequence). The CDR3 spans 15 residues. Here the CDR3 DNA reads TGTGCCAGCAGTGTTCCCTCCTACTCCTACAATGAGCAGTTCTTC. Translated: CASSVPSYSYNEQFF.

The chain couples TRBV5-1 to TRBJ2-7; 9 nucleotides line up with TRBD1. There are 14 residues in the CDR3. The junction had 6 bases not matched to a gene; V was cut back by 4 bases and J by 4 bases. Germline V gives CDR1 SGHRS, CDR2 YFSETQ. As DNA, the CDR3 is TGCGCCAGCAGCGGCCGGGACAGGGCTTACGAGCAGTACTTC. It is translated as CASSGRDRAYEQYF.

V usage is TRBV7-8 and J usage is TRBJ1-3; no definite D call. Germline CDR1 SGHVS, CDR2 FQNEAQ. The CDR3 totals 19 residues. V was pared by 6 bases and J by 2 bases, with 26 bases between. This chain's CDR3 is CASSYDAPGRMRTGNTIYF. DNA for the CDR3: TGTGCCAGCAGTTACGACGCCCCGGGGAGAATGAGGACTGGAAACACCATATATTTT. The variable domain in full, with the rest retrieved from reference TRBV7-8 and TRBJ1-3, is GAGVSQSPRYKVAKRGQDVALRCDPISGHVSLFWYQQALGQGPEFLTYFQNEAQLDKSGLPSDRFFAERPEGSVSTLKIQRTQQEDSAVYLCASSYDAPGRMRTGNTIYFGEGSWLTVV.

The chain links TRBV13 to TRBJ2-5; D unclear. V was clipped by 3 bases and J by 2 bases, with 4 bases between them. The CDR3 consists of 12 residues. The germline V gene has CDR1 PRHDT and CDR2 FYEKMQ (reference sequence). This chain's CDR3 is CASSFDQETQYF. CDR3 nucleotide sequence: TGTGCCAGCAGCTTCGATCAAGAGACCCAGTACTTC.

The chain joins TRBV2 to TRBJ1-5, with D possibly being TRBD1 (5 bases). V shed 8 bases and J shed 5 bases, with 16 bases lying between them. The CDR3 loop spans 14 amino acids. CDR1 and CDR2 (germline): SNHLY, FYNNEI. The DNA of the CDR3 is TGTGCCAGCCAGAAGAGGACACTAGATCAGCCCCAGCATTTT. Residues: CASQKRTLDQPQHF.

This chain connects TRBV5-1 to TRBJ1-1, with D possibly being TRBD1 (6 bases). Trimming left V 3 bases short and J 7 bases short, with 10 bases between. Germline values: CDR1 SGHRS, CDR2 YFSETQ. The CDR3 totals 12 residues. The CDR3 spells CASSSQGYEAFF. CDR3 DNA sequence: TGCGCCAGCAGCTCCCAGGGGTATGAAGCTTTCTTT.

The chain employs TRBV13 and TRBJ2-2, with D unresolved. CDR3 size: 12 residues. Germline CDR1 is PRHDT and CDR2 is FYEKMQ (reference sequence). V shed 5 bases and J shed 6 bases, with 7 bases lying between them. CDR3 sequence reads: CASSPSAGELFF. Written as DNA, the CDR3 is TGTGCCAGCAGCCCCTCTGCCGGGGAGCTGTTTTTT. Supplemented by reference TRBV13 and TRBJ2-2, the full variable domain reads AAGVIQSPRHLIKEKRETATLKCYPIPRHDTVYWYQQGPGQDPQFLISFYEKMQSDKGSIPDRFSAQQFSDYHSELNMSSLELGDSALYFCASSPSAGELFFGEGSRLTVL.

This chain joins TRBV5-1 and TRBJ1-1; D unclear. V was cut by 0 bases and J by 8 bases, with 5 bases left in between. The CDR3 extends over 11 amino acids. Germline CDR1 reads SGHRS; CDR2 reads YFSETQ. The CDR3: CASSLAGEAFF. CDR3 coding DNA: TGCGCCAGCAGCTTGGCCGGGGAAGCTTTCTTT.

Here the CDR3 reads CASSFPGTTQYF. The CDR3 DNA reads TGTGCCAGCAGTTTTCCAGGGACGACCCAGTACTTC. The chain carries TRBV27 and TRBJ2-5, with D perhaps TRBD1 or TRBD2 (5 bases each). From germline, CDR1 is MNHEY and CDR2 SMNVEV (reference sequence). V lost 3 bases to trimming and J lost 7 bases, with 9 bases between them. The CDR3 consists of 12 residues.

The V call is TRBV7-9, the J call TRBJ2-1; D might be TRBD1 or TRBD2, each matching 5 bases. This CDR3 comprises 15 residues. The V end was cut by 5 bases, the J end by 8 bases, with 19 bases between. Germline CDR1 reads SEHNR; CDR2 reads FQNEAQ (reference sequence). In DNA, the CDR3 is TGTGCCAGCAGCCCGGGGACGGCCCCTATGGATGAGCAGTTCTTC. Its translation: CASSPGTAPMDEQFF.

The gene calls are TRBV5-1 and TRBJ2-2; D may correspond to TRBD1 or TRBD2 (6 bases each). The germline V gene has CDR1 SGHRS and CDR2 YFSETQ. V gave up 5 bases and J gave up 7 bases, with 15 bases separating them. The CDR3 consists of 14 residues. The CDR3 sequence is CASRGGLFIGELFF. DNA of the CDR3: TGCGCCAGCAGAGGGGGACTGTTTATCGGGGAGCTGTTTTTT.

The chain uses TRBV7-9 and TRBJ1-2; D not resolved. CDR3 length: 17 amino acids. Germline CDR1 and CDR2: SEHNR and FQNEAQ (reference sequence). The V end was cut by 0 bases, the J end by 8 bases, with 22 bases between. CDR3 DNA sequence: TGTGCCAGCAGCTTAGCCCCGGCCATGGACCGATCAGGAGGCTACACCTTC. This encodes CASSLAPAMDRSGGYTF.

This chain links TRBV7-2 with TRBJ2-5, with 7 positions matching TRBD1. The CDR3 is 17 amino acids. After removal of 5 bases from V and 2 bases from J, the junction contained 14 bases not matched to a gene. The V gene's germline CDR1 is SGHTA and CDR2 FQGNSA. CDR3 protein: CASSPLGQRGLQETQYF. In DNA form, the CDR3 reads TGTGCCAGCAGCCCCTTGGGTCAGAGGGGGCTACAAGAGACCCAGTACTTC.

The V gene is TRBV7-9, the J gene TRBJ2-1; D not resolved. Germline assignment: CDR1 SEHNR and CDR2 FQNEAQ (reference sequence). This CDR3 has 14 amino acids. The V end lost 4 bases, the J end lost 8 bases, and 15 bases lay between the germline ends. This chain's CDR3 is CASSSTKDGDEQFF. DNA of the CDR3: TGTGCCAGCAGCTCCACCAAGGACGGCGATGAGCAGTTCTTC. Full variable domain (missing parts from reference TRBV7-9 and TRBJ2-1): DTGVSQNPRHKITKRGQNVTFRCDPISEHNRLYWYRQTLGQGPEFLTYFQNEAQLEKSRLLSDRFSAERPKGSFSTLEIQRTEQGDSAMYLCASSSTKDGDEQFFGPGTRLTVL.